These 26 T cell receptor beta chains were sequenced from one sample in a study of cytomegalovirus exposure and HLA in healthy donors. PCR primers comprised 60 Vbeta and 13 Jbeta primers. Libraries were prepared by immunoSEQ multiplex PCR; TCRdb keeps only in-frame clonotypes and omits some of them. The data show roughly 120,000 clones, 75% to 85% seen once. The sample consisted of PBMCs. The receptor set was obtained from a woman younger than 35 in good health and CMV-seropositive.

This clone was observed a few times. CDR3 loop: CASSTSRSEEKLFF. DNA of the CDR3: TGTGCCAGTAGTACCTCCCGGTCGGAGGAAAAACTGTTTTTT. The chain joins TRBV19 to TRBJ1-4; D is unresolved. CDR3 length: 14 residues. CDR1 is LNHDA, CDR2 SQIVND, per germline (reference sequence). The V gene lost 4 bases and the J gene lost 8 bases, with 14 bases spanning the gap.

The V call is TRBV9, the J call TRBJ1-1; tentatively, D is TRBD1 (5 bases). The CDR3 extends over 15 amino acids. Germline assignment: CDR1 SGDLS and CDR2 YYNGEE. The V and J ends lost 0 bases and 3 bases respectively, with 12 bases between them. CDR3 residues: CASSVVGSGDTEAFF. As DNA, the CDR3 is TGTGCCAGCAGCGTAGTGGGTTCGGGGGACACTGAAGCTTTCTTT.

This clone was seen only a few times. J is TRBJ2-1 and V is TRBV7-3; the match to TRBD2 covers 9 bases. The CDR3 is 14 residues long. V lost 1 base to trimming and J lost 8 bases; unmatched junction nucleotides: 3. The germline V gene has CDR1 SGHTA and CDR2 FQGTGA. In DNA form, the CDR3 reads TGTGCCAGCAGCTTAAGCGGGGGGGCCTATGAGCAGTTCTTC. Its protein is CASSLSGGAYEQFF.

The V gene is TRBV4-1, the J gene TRBJ2-7; perhaps TRBD2 as D (6 bases). The V end was cut by 4 bases, the J end by 2 bases, with 12 bases between. Germline CDR1 reads MGHRA; CDR2 reads YSYEKL. This CDR3 has 14 residues. CDR3 amino acids: CASSRPSETYEQYF. The CDR3 coding sequence is TGCGCCAGCAGCCGGCCTAGCGAAACCTACGAGCAGTACTTC.

The chain combines TRBV27 with TRBJ2-7, with 12 bases identical to TRBD2. This CDR3 comprises 16 residues. V shed 1 base, J shed 2 bases, and the junction held 3 bases outside the gene matches. Germline V gene sequence: CDR1 MNHEY, CDR2 SMNVEV (reference sequence). CDR3 protein: CASSLWTSGVAYEQYF. The CDR3 bases are TGTGCCAGCAGTTTATGGACTAGCGGGGTAGCCTACGAGCAGTACTTC.

The chain combines TRBV4-1 with TRBJ1-5; D not resolved. V was trimmed by 0 bases and J by 2 bases, leaving 11 bases between them. This CDR3 comprises 16 residues. CDR1 and CDR2 (germline): MGHRA, YSYEKL. In nucleotides, the CDR3 is TGCGCCAGCAGCCAAGAGTATGGCGGAGGCAATCAGCCCCAGCATTTT. Translated, it gives CASSQEYGGGNQPQHF.

The chain joins TRBV5-6 to TRBJ2-5; TRBD1 agrees at 7 bases. Per germline, CDR1 SGHDT and CDR2 YYEEEE. V was clipped by 0 bases and J by 1 base; unmatched bases: 3. The CDR3 loop spans 15 amino acids. The CDR3 protein is CASSLDRGPQETQYF. CDR3 in DNA: TGTGCCAGCAGCTTGGATAGGGGGCCCCAAGAGACCCAGTACTTC.

CDR3 in amino acids: CASSQEGRTGNQPQHF. CDR3 coding DNA: TGCGCCAGCAGCCAAGAAGGAAGGACGGGAAATCAGCCCCAGCATTTT. The chain has TRBV4-1 and TRBJ1-5; no clear D gene. Germline values: CDR1 MGHRA, CDR2 YSYEKL. Trimming stripped 0 bases from V and 4 bases from J, with 13 bases between. CDR3 length: 16 amino acids.

Worth noting for this clone: Other nucleotide sequences in the sample specify the same CDR3. This rearrangement joins TRBV2 to TRBJ2-7; no reliable D call. Germline V lookup: CDR1 SNHLY, CDR2 FYNNEI. The V end lost 3 bases, the J end lost 2 bases, and 2 bases lay between the germline ends. The CDR3 has 11 residues. The CDR3 coding sequence is TGTGCCAGCAGTGACACCTACGAGCAGTACTTC. Its translation is CASSDTYEQYF. The full variable domain, completed using reference TRBV2 and TRBJ2-7, is EPEVTQTPSHQVTQMGQEVILRCVPISNHLYFYWYRQILGQKVEFLVSFYNNEISEKSEIFDDQFSVERPDGSNFTLKIRSTKLEDSAMYFCASSDTYEQYFGPGTRLTVT.

This sequence joins TRBV2 and TRBJ1-6, with 8 bases that match TRBD1. CDR3 length: 15 amino acids. Germline V gives CDR1 SNHLY, CDR2 FYNNEI. V was pared by 3 bases and J by 10 bases, with 8 bases of the junction left unmatched. The CDR3 region has the DNA TGTGCCAGCAGTGAGGCCCGGGACAGGAGATCACCCCTCCACTTT. It is translated as CASSEARDRRSPLHF.

The chain carries TRBV5-6 and TRBJ1-1, with D perhaps TRBD1 (6 bases). The CDR3 runs to 16 residues. The germline V gene has CDR1 SGHDT and CDR2 YYEEEE. Deletions cut 4 bases from V and 3 bases from J, with 19 bases between. The CDR3 region has the DNA TGTGCCAGCAGCGCCTACTTTACAGGGTTCTACACTGAAGCTTTCTTT. Its protein product is CASSAYFTGFYTEAFF.

This chain links TRBV9 with TRBJ1-6; 7 positions match TRBD1. The CDR3 totals 15 residues. V was pared by 0 bases and J by 7 bases, with 4 bases of the junction left unmatched. Germline V gene sequence: CDR1 SGDLS, CDR2 YYNGEE. The CDR3 here is CASSVGTGPNSPLHF. CDR3 DNA sequence: TGTGCCAGCAGCGTAGGGACAGGACCAAATTCACCCCTCCACTTT. The whole variable domain, remainder taken from reference TRBV9 and TRBJ1-6, is DSGVTQTPKHLITATGQRVTLRCSPRSGDLSVYWYQQSLDQGLQFLIQYYNGEERAKGNILERFSAQQFPDLHSELNLSSLELGDSALYFCASSVGTGPNSPLHFGNGTRLTVT.

The gene calls are TRBV25-1 and TRBJ2-2; TRBD2 agrees at 8 bases. CDR1 is MGHDK, CDR2 SYGVNS, per germline. V lost 3 bases, J lost 5 bases, and 8 bases stayed unmatched. There are 16 residues in the CDR3. DNA of the CDR3: TGTGCCAGCAGTGACGAACGAAGCGGGGGAACCGGGGAGCTGTTTTTT. This gives the protein CASSDERSGGTGELFF.

The chain has TRBV7-2 and TRBJ2-5, with 12 bases aligning to TRBD2. Losses at the gene ends were 5 bases for V and 5 bases for J; bases not matched to a gene: 9. CDR1 and CDR2 from the germline V gene are SGHTA and FQGNSA. This CDR3 spans 16 amino acids. CDR3 residues: CASSAMTSGGFETQYF. In DNA, the CDR3 is TGTGCCAGCAGCGCCATGACTAGCGGGGGATTTGAGACCCAGTACTTC. The variable domain in full, completed from reference TRBV7-2 and TRBJ2-5, reads GAGVSQSPSNKVTEKGKDVELRCDPISGHTALYWYRQSLGQGLEFLIYFQGNSAPDKSGLPSDRFSAERTGGSVSTLTIQRTQQEDSAVYLCASSAMTSGGFETQYFGPGTRLLVL.

The chain has TRBV10-2 and TRBJ1-5; TRBD1 matches 7 bases. Germline CDR1 is WSHSY and CDR2 is SAAADI. The J segment lost 0 bases and the V segment lost 3 bases, leaving 5 bases of the junction unmatched. This CDR3 comprises 16 residues. CDR3 protein: CASSDRQGVSNQPQHF. The CDR3 region has the DNA TGCGCCAGCAGTGATAGACAGGGAGTTAGCAATCAGCCCCAGCATTTT.

J is TRBJ2-1 and V is TRBV30, with 10 bases identical to TRBD2. The CDR3 loop spans 13 amino acids. The V gene's germline CDR1 is GTSNPN and CDR2 SVGIG (reference sequence). Trimming took 2 bases from V and 10 from J; bases not matched to a gene: 5. The CDR3 bases are TGTGCCTGGAGTAGCGGGGGGGCCGGAGAGCAGTTCTTC. Protein: CAWSSGGAGEQFF.

The chain carries TRBV19 and TRBJ2-3; 7 bases line up with TRBD1. This CDR3 has 14 amino acids. Germline loops: CDR1 LNHDA, CDR2 SQIVND (reference sequence). The V segment lost 4 bases and the J segment 3 bases; nucleotides outside the gene matches: 4. CDR3 amino acids: CASSNDRVTDTQYF. DNA for the CDR3: TGTGCCAGTAGTAACGACAGGGTGACAGATACGCAGTATTTT.

The rearrangement links TRBV2 to TRBJ1-3; D perhaps matches TRBD1 (6 bases). Trimming removed 4 bases from V and 9 bases from J, with 13 bases in between. This CDR3 has 13 residues. Looked up from germline, CDR1 is SNHLY and CDR2 is FYNNEI. The CDR3 DNA reads as TGTGCCAGCAGTGCGGGGGGGCTCGGCACCATATATTTT. It translates to CASSAGGLGTIYF.

This clone was recorded once. The CDR3 loop reads CASRSDRVGQETQYF. The CDR3 DNA sequence: TGTGCCAGCAGATCGGACAGGGTAGGCCAAGAGACCCAGTACTTC. The chain uses TRBV7-9 and TRBJ2-5, with 8 bases fitting TRBD1. CDR3 length equals 15 residues. Per the germline V gene, CDR1 is SEHNR and CDR2 is FQNEAQ (reference sequence). The V gene end was trimmed by 6 bases and the J gene end by 1 base; junction bases not matched to a gene: 7.

The CDR3 coding sequence is TGTGCCAGCATCCGGGTTACCGGGGAGCTGTTTTTT. Translation: CASIRVTGELFF. The chain recombines TRBV2 with TRBJ2-2; no definite D call. Trimming stripped 7 bases from V and 5 bases from J, with 8 bases between. From germline, CDR1 is SNHLY and CDR2 FYNNEI. The CDR3 length is 12 residues.

The chain uses TRBV30 and TRBJ2-5; no clear D gene. V was pared by 3 bases and J by 5 bases, with 10 bases between. Germline V gives CDR1 GTSNPN, CDR2 SVGIG (reference sequence). This CDR3 has 12 amino acids. The CDR3 DNA reads as TGTGCCTGGAGCCCTAGTGGTGAGACCCAGTACTTC. This translates into CAWSPSGETQYF. The entire variable domain, with the rest obtained from reference TRBV30 and TRBJ2-5, is as follows: SQTIHQWPATLVQPVGSPLSLECTVEGTSNPNLYWYRQAAGRGLQLLFYSVGIGQISSEVPQNLSASRPQDRQFILSSKKLLLSDSGFYLCAWSPSGETQYFGPGTRLLVL.

The rearrangement links TRBV6-4 to TRBJ2-3, with D possibly matching TRBD1 (6 bases). In germline, CDR1 is MRHNA, CDR2 SNTAGT. V lost 6 bases and J 2 bases, leaving 15 bases between the germline ends. This CDR3 contains 15 residues. In DNA, the CDR3 is TGTGCCAGCAGGAGGGGAGAGGGGGACACAGATACGCAGTATTTT. Residues: CASRRGEGDTDTQYF.

V usage is TRBV2 and J usage is TRBJ2-5, with 9 bases identical to TRBD2. The CDR3 is 16 amino acids. Germline V gene sequence: CDR1 SNHLY, CDR2 FYNNEI. The trim removed 6 bases at V and 0 bases at J, leaving 8 bases unmatched. The DNA for the CDR3 is TGTGCCAGCAGCCGAGCGGGGGGCGAGTACCAAGAGACCCAGTACTTC. It codes for CASSRAGGEYQETQYF.

This CDR3 reads CASSPPASGATDTQYF. CDR3 bases: TGTGCCAGCTCACCACCGGCTAGCGGGGCCACAGATACGCAGTATTTT. The V and J genes are TRBV18 and TRBJ2-3; 9 bases agree with TRBD2. The trim removed 0 bases at V and 2 bases at J, leaving 3 bases unmatched. This CDR3 is 16 amino acids long. Germline-derived CDR1 and CDR2 are KGHSH and LQKENI.

This clone appeared a single time. The V gene is TRBV14, the J gene TRBJ1-1, with TRBD1 matching 7 bases. V shed 4 bases and J 10 bases; nucleotides not matched to a gene: 6. The CDR3 totals 12 residues. Germline-derived CDR1 and CDR2 are SGHDN and FVKESK. CDR3 DNA sequence: TGTGCCAGCAGCCCGACAGGGTCCGTAGCTTTCTTT. Translated, it gives CASSPTGSVAFF.

The chain joins TRBV14 to TRBJ2-3; TRBD2 matches at 10 bases. The V gene's germline CDR1 is SGHDN and CDR2 FVKESK. Trimming took 4 bases from V and 6 from J; bases not matched to a gene: 1. This CDR3 region has 13 residues. The DNA for the CDR3 is TGTGCCAGCAGCCCTAGCGGGGGTGATACGCAGTATTTT. It codes for CASSPSGGDTQYF.